A selection of T cell receptor beta chains follows, all from one sample in a study of CD8 T cells in ankylosing spondylitis. MiXCR was run by TCRdb on the 5' RACE reads, yielding one entry per CDR3 protein. Of 100,000 to 150,000 distinct CDR3 sequences in the sample, around 7% were seen once. The specimen was blood, either unsorted or a sorted T cell fraction (not recorded which). The source of these receptors is a male donor with ankylosing spondylitis or in good health (not recorded which). The CDR3 runs from the conserved cysteine through the conserved F or W.

>TRBV6-1
CASRDRDLTDTQYF
>TRBV7-2
CASSPSGGLTYEQYF
>TRBV5-1
CATKQEGGSNYGYTF
>TRBV12-3/TRBV12-4
CASSRRGDNQPQHF
>TRBV9
CASSVGWLAGFQTQYF
>TRBV28
CASRPIYDGYTF
>TRBV11-2
CASSSGRGQGANTGELFF
>TRBV20-1
CSARTGDNTEAFF
>TRBV7-2
CASSLESGQETQYF
>TRBV5-1
CASSFGTGYGYTF
>TRBV12-3/TRBV12-4
CASSPPFGGGRPDTQYF
>TRBV20-1
CSAKRWGNEQFF
>TRBV7-2
CASSLRALDRGLEQYF
>TRBV6-5
CASSYSEGAGEQFF
>TRBV19
CASSLRDGSYEQYF
>TRBV9
CASSNRVAGKETQYF
>TRBV12-3/TRBV12-4
CASSLAGRLTEAFF
>TRBV5-5
CASSLLGTVAKNIQYF
>TRBV5-1
CASSLTDALYGYTF
>TRBV7-2
CASSPPGVITGEQYF
>TRBV5-1
CASSLGQGWTEAFF
>TRBV5-1
CASALGQGISYEQYF
>TRBV10-3
CAIRGGSTDTQYF
>TRBV5-1
CASSPGRQSYEQYF
>TRBV4-3
CASSQGTGGYSGEQFF
>TRBV4-2
CASSQGLAGTANTGELFF
>TRBV19
CASSAREVNNEQFF
>TRBV7-6
CASSTQGDQPQHF
>TRBV6-6
CASSSGQGSSQYF
>TRBV3-1
CASSQASTYEQYF
>TRBV24-1
CATNSAADYNEQFF
>TRBV6-1
CASRPGTLNTGELFF
>TRBV6-1
CASSMSRLAGTDTQYF
>TRBV5-1
CASSLADVLPNNEQFF
>TRBV20-1
CSAEQGLADYNEQFF
>TRBV24-1
CATSDSLETQYF
>TRBV5-1
CASSTTGEGTDTQYF
>TRBV6-2/TRBV6-3
CATREQQIYEQYF
>TRBV2
CASRNTLSGTGGHEQYF
>TRBV7-9
CASSSLKGVRSEGYTF
>TRBV7-9
CASSLGDLAYEQYF
>TRBV12-3/TRBV12-4
CATLGGSSYNEQFF
>TRBV5-1
CASSSDTGANSPLHF
>TRBV2
CASSPGPLGYGYTF
>TRBV10-3
CAISEAVSYEQYF
>TRBV6-2/TRBV6-3
CASSYLSGRAGYEQYF
>TRBV7-9
CASSLLGRTENYGYAF
>TRBV7-6
CASSLVLPRTSGPDTQYF
>TRBV7-2
CASSLSLAGGGSYEQYF
>TRBV5-1
CASSQGQGTDYEQYF
>TRBV5-6
CASSLGRLEGVQETQYF